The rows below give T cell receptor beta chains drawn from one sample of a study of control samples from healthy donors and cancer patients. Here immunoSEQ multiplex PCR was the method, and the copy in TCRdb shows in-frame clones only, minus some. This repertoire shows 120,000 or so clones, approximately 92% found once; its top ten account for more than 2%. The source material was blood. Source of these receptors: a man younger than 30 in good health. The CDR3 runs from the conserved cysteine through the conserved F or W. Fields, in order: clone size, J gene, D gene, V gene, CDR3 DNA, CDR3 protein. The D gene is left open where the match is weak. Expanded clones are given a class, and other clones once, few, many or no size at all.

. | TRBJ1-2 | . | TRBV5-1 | TGCGCCAGCAGCCCCCTCGGGAGGGAGTATGGCTACACCTTC | CASSPLGREYGYTF
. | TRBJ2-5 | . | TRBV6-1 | TGTGCCAGCAGTGAAAATCGTAAGGGAGAGACCCAGTACTTC | CASSENRKGETQYF
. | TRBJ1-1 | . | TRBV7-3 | TGTGCCAGCGGCTCGACGGTGGATACTGAAGCTTTCTTT | CASGSTVDTEAFF
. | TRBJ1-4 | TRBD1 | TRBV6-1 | TGTGCCAGCAGTGAGACAGGGGGAGCGGGGGAAAAACTGTTTTTT | CASSETGGAGEKLFF
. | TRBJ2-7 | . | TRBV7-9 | TGTGCCAGCAGCTTAGGGACCACCTACGAGCAGTACTTC | CASSLGTTYEQYF
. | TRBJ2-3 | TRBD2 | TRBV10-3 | TGTGCCATCAGTGACCCCAACGGACTAGCGGGAGCCTCCACGACGGATACGCAGTATTTT | CAISDPNGLAGASTTDTQYF
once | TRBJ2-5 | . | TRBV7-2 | TGTGCCAGCAGCTTAGTGGTGGGAGAGACCCAGTACTTC | CASSLVVGETQYF
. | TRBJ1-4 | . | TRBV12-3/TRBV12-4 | TGTGCCAGCAGTTTAGCAGGGTCTGAAAAACTGTTTTTT | CASSLAGSEKLFF
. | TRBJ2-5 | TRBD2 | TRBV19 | TGTGCCAGCCTGGGATGGACTAGCGGACAAGAGACCCAGTACTTC | CASLGWTSGQETQYF
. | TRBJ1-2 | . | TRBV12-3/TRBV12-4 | TGTGCCAGCAGTTTCGGCAGTAACTATGGCTACACCTTC | CASSFGSNYGYTF
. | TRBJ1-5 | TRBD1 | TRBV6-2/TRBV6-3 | TGTGCCAGCAGTTACGATATCAGGGGGCGCGGTGGCAATCAGCCCCAGCATTTT | CASSYDIRGRGGNQPQHF
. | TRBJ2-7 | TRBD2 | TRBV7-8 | TGTGCCAGCAGCTTAGCGCGGATAGCGGGGCGGTACGAGCAGTACTTC | CASSLARIAGRYEQYF
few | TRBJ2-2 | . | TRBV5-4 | TGTGCCAGCAGCCCGAGCACAGGGTCCACCGGGGAGCTGTTTTTT | CASSPSTGSTGELFF
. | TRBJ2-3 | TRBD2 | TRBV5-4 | TGTGCCAGCAGCTTTCGACTAGCGAGCACAGATACGCAGTATTTT | CASSFRLASTDTQYF
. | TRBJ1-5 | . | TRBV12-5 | TGTGCTAGTGGTCCTACAGGGATTCGGCCCCAGCATTTT | CASGPTGIRPQHF
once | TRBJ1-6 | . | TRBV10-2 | TGCGCCAGCAGTGAGTCGATCCTTCAGAAAAATTCACCCCTCCACTTT | CASSESILQKNSPLHF
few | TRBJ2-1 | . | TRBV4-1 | TGCGCCAGCAGCCAAGATATAACTAGTACCAATGAGCAGTTCTTC | CASSQDITSTNEQFF
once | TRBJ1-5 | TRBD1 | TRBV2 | TGTGCCAGCAGGGGACAGGGAGGGCAGCCCCAGCATTTT | CASRGQGGQPQHF